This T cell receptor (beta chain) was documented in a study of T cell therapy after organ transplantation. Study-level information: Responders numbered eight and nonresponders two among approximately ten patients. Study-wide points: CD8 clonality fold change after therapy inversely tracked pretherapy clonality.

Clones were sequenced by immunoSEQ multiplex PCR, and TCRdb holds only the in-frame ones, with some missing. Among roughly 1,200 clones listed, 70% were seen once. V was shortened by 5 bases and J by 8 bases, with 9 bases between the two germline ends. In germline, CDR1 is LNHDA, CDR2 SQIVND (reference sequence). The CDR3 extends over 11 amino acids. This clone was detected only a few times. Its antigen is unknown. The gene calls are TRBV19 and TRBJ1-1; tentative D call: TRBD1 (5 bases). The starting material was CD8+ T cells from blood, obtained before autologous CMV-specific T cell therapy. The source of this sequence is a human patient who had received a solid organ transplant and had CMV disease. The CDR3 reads CASSLQAEAFF. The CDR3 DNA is TGTGCCAGTAGTCTACAGGCGGAAGCTTTCTTT. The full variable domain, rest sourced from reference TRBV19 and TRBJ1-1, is DGGITQSPKYLFRKEGQNVTLSCEQNLNHDAMYWYRQDPGQGLRLIYYSQIVNDFQKGDIAEGYSVSREKKESFPLTVTSAQKNPTAFYLCASSLQAEAFFGQGTRLTVV.